Listed here are 8 T cell receptor beta chains from one sample, sequenced in a study of control samples from healthy donors and cancer patients. Profiling relied on immunoSEQ multiplex PCR, and the TCRdb table lists in-frame clones only, not all of them. Of some 120,000 clones listed, nearly 90% are singletons. The sequenced material came from blood. Receptors were obtained from a middle-aged man in good health.

The rearrangement joins TRBV20-1 to TRBJ2-3, with 8 bases lining up with TRBD1. Germline values: CDR1 DFQATT, CDR2 SNEGSKA (reference sequence). CDR3 length: 13 residues. Germline trimming cut 3 bases from V and 5 bases from J; bases unmatched to any gene: 4. The CDR3, as DNA: TGCAGTGCTAGTCAGGGGGCAAGAGATACGCAGTATTTT. Residues: CSASQGARDTQYF.

This clone was counted a single time. The chain uses TRBV29-1 and TRBJ1-1; possible D gene TRBD1, 6 bases. This CDR3 region has 16 residues. The germline V and J ends were trimmed by 0 bases and 4 bases, with 18 bases remaining between them. Looked up from germline, CDR1 is SQVTM and CDR2 is ANQGSEA. CDR3 sequence (DNA): TGCAGCGTTGAAGATCGTCGGGGGGCCATTGTCACTGAAGCTTTCTTT. Amino acids: CSVEDRRGAIVTEAFF.

In its sample, this clone was seen once. The chain carries TRBV30 and TRBJ1-1; D is undetermined. The length of the CDR3 is 12 residues. The V and J ends lost 4 bases and 4 bases respectively, with 10 bases between them. Germline V gives CDR1 GTSNPN, CDR2 SVGIG (reference sequence). CDR3 residues: CAWTDSGTEAFF. Here the CDR3 DNA reads TGTGCCTGGACAGATTCGGGCACTGAAGCTTTCTTT.

This chain links TRBV5-4 with TRBJ2-7; D might be TRBD1 (5 bases). This CDR3 comprises 16 residues. Germline assignment: CDR1 SGHNT and CDR2 YYREEE (reference sequence). V was cut by 6 bases and J by 3 bases, with 22 bases left in between. In DNA, the CDR3 is TGTGCCAGCACCTTAGGGGCCGTACCCGTAATCTACGAGCAGTACTTC. The encoded protein is CASTLGAVPVIYEQYF.

V is TRBV7-9 and J is TRBJ2-5, with a weak D call TRBD2 (5 bases). V gave up 3 bases and J gave up 5 bases, with 7 bases separating them. The germline gives CDR1 SEHNR, CDR2 FQNEAQ (reference sequence). This CDR3 has 12 amino acids. CDR3 in DNA: TGTGCCAGCAGCTTGGGGAGTGAGACCCAGTACTTC. Translation: CASSLGSETQYF.

The rearrangement uses TRBV4-1 and TRBJ1-1; D is uncertain. The CDR3 spans 13 residues. The germline CDR1 and CDR2 sequences are MGHRA and YSYEKL. V shed 7 bases and J shed 2 bases, with 11 bases lying between them. CDR3 nucleotides: TGCGCCAGCAAGACGGACGTCAACACTGAAGCTTTCTTT. It codes for CASKTDVNTEAFF.

This chain uses TRBV10-3 with TRBJ1-5, with D possibly matching TRBD1 (5 bases). Trimming left V 8 bases short and J 2 bases short, with 13 bases between. In germline, CDR1 is ENHRY, CDR2 SYGVKD. The CDR3 covers 14 residues. CDR3 residues: CAIWDPNGNQPQHF. CDR3 coding DNA: TGTGCCATCTGGGACCCTAATGGCAATCAGCCCCAGCATTTT.

This chain joins TRBV5-6 and TRBJ1-3, with D hard to call. The length of the CDR3 is 14 residues. The germline CDR1 and CDR2 sequences are SGHDT and YYEEEE. Between the trimmed V and J ends, which lost 2 bases and 2 bases, there was a span of 8 bases. This CDR3 reads CASSFSAPGNTIYF. The CDR3, as DNA: TGTGCCAGCAGCTTTTCAGCACCTGGAAACACCATATATTTT.